What follows is one TCR beta chain and its context. Its antigen is undetermined. The CDR3 length is 17 residues. The germline V gene has CDR1 SGHVT and CDR2 SQSDAQ. With 9 bases clipped from V and 1 base from J, the junction kept 9 bases outside the gene matches. The source of the sample is a study of cytomegalovirus exposure and HLA in healthy donors. Study observations and caveats: The authors later linked a missense DCLRE1C variant to TCR beta V- and J-gene trimming. The study recorded over 150 TCR beta chains that were cytomegalovirus-associated. Several of the most significant clusters appeared, in a later analysis, to be linked to common viral pathogens. Three of the chains that were CMV-associated were confirmed in vitro to be specific for CMV antigens.

The PCR was carried out with 60 Vbeta primers and 13 Jbeta primers. Assay used: immunoSEQ multiplex PCR; TCRdb lists only in-frame clones, some missing. The sample shows some 38,000 clones, almost 70% of them seen only once. The receptor was derived from a man aged 35 to 55 in good health and CMV-seronegative. The specimen was PBMCs. The chain carries TRBV7-4 and TRBJ1-6, with 10 bases fitting TRBD1. CDR3 protein: CARCRDRGFSYNSPLHF. CDR3 sequence (DNA): TGTGCCAGATGCCGGGACAGGGGTTTTTCCTATAATTCACCCCTCCACTTT.